This T cell receptor beta chain was captured by sequencing in a study of CD8+CD57+ T cells in acquired aplastic anemia. Study-level findings and limits: Patients and controls were not found to differ significantly in CD8+ Simpson's diversity.

Germline-derived CDR1 and CDR2 are GTSNPN and SVGIG (reference sequence). This CDR3 comprises 14 residues. V lost 1 base, J lost 1 base, and 3 bases stayed unmatched. This clonotype was detected many times. The target antigen is unknown. The study profiled TCR beta VDJ and CDR3 using genomic DNA as template. TCRdb called the reads again in MiXCR, with one record for every CDR3 protein. Of approximately 40,000 distinct CDR3 sequences detected, about 60% appear once; the ten largest clones hold 59%. Patients sequenced had flow cytometry evidence of CD8+CD57+ cell expansion. The sequence was obtained from a human donor with aplastic anemia. Material for sequencing was sorted CD4+, CD8+, or CD8+CD57+ T cells (not recorded which) from PBMCs. The chain joins TRBV30 to TRBJ1-1, with 7 bases that match TRBD1. The CDR3 sequence is CAWSDQGGNTEAFF. The CDR3, as DNA: TGTGCCTGGAGTGACCAGGGGGGGAACACTGAAGCTTTCTTT. The variable domain in full, with the rest retrieved from reference TRBV30 and TRBJ1-1, is SQTIHQWPATLVQPVGSPLSLECTVEGTSNPNLYWYRQAAGRGLQLLFYSVGIGQISSEVPQNLSASRPQDRQFILSSKKLLLSDSGFYLCAWSDQGGNTEAFFGQGTRLTVV.